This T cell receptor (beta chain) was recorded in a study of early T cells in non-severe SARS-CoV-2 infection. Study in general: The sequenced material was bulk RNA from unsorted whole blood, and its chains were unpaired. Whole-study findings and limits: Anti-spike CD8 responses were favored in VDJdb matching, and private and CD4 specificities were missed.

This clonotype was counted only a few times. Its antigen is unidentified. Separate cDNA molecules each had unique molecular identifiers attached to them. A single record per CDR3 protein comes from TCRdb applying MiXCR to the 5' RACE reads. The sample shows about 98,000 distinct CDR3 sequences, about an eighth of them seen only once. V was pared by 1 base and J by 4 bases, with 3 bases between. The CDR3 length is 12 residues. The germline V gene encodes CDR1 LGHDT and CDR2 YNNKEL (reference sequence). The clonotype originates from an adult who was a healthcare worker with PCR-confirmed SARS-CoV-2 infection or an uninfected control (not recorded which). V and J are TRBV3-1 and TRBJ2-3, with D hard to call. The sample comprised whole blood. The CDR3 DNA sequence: TGTGCCAGCAGCCAAGGCGCAGATACGCAGTATTTT. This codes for CASSQGADTQYF.